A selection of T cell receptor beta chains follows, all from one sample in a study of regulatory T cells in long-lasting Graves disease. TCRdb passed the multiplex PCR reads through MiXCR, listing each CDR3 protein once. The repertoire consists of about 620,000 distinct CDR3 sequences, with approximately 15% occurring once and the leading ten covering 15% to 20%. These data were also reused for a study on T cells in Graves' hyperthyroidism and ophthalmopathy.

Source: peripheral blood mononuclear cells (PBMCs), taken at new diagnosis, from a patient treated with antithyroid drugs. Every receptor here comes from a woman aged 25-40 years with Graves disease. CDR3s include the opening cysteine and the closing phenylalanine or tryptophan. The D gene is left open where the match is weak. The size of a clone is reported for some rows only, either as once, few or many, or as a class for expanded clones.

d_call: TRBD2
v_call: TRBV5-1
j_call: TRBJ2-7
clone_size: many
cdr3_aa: CASSLEREGPYEQYF
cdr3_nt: TGCGCCAGCAGCTTGGAGAGGGAGGGCCCCTACGAGCAGTACTTC

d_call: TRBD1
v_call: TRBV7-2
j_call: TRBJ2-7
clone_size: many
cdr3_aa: CASSPRTGANEQYF
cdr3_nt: TGTGCCAGCAGCCCCAGGACAGGGGCTAACGAGCAGTACTTC

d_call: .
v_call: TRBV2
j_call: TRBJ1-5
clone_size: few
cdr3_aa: CASSSPGIGFQPQHF
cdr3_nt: TGTGCCAGCAGTAGCCCTGGGATAGGTTTTCAGCCCCAGCATTTT

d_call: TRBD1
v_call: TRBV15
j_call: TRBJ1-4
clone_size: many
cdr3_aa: CATSRDRATNEKLFF
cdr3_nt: TGTGCCACCAGCCGGGACAGGGCGACTAATGAAAAACTGTTTTTT

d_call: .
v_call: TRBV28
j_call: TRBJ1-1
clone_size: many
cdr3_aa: CASSSRTREAFF
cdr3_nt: TGTGCCAGCAGTAGCAGGACACGGGAAGCTTTCTTT

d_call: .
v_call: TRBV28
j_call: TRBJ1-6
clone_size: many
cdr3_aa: CASSLYDSLGNSPLHF
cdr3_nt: TGTGCCAGCAGTTTATACGATTCACTTGGGAATTCACCCCTCCACTTT

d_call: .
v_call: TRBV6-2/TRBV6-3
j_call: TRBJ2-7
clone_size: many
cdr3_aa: CASSYSSGRLDEQYF
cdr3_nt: TGTGCCAGCAGTTACTCGAGTGGGAGGCTTGACGAGCAGTACTTC

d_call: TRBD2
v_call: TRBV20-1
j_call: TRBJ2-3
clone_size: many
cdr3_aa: CSARDETSGSTDTQYF
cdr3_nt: TGCAGTGCTAGAGATGAGACTAGCGGGAGCACAGATACGCAGTATTTT

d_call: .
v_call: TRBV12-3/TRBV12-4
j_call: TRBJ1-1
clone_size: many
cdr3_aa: CASSRGALNTEAFF
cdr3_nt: TGTGCCAGCAGTCGGGGTGCTTTGAACACTGAAGCTTTCTTT

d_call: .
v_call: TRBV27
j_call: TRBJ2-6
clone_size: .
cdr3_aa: CASSTPRVGLGVLTF
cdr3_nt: TGTGCCAGCAGCACCCCCCGGGTAGGGCTTGGCGTCCTGACTTTC

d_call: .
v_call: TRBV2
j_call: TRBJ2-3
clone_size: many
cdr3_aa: CASSSNTQYF
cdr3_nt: TGTGCCAGCAGTTCAAATACGCAGTATTTT

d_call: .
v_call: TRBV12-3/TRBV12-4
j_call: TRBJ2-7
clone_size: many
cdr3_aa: CASNNGGYEQYF
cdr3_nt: TGTGCCAGCAACAATGGGGGCTACGAGCAGTACTTC

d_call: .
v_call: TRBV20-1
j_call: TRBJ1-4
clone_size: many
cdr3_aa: CSAIPWGEKLFF
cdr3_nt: TGCAGTGCTATCCCGTGGGGAGAAAAACTGTTTTTT

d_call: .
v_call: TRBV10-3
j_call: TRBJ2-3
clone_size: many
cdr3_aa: CAIAASGGQDTQYF
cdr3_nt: TGTGCCATCGCCGCGTCAGGGGGGCAGGATACGCAGTATTTT

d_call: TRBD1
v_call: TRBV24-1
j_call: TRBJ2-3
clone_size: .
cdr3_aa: CATSDFTGTGARTDTQYF
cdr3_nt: TGTGCCACCAGTGATTTTACCGGGACAGGGGCTCGGACAGATACGCAGTATTTT

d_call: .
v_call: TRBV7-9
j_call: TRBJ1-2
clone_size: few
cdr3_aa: CASSLELHYGYTF
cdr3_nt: TGTGCCAGCAGCCTCGAGTTGCACTATGGCTACACCTTC

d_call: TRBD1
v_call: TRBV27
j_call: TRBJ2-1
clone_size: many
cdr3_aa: CASRTDRGHEQFF
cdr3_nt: TGTGCCAGCAGGACGGACAGGGGCCATGAGCAGTTCTTC

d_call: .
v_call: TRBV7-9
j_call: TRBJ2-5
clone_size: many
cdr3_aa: CASSLAEETQYF
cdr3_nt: TGTGCCAGCAGTTTAGCGGAAGAGACCCAGTACTTC

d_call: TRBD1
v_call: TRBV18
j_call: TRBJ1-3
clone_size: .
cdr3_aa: CASSPQGASNTIYF
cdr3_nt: TGTGCCAGCTCACCTCAGGGGGCTTCCAACACCATATATTTT

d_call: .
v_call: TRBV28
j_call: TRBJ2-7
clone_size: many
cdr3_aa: CASSPGSARREQYF
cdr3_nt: TGTGCCAGCAGTCCAGGGTCAGCTAGACGCGAGCAGTACTTC

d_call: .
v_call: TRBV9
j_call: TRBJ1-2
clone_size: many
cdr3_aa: CASSGWRTVDYGYTF
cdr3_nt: TGTGCCAGCAGCGGATGGAGGACTGTAGACTATGGCTACACCTTC

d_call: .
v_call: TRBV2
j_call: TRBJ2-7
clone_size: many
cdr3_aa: CATRAGTGSYEQYF
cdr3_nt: TGTGCCACTAGGGCCGGGACGGGTTCCTACGAGCAGTACTTC

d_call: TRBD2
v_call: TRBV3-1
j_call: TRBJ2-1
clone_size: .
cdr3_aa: CASSHSRLAGTYNEQFF
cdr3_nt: TGTGCCAGCAGCCATTCTCGCCTAGCGGGAACCTACAATGAGCAGTTCTTC

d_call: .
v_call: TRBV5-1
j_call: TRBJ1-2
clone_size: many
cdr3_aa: CASSSMTANYGYTF
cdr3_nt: TGCGCCAGCAGCTCTATGACAGCCAACTATGGCTACACCTTC

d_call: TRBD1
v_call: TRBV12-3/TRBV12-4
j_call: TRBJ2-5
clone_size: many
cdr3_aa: CASGRDSLQETQYF
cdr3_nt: TGTGCCAGCGGACGGGACAGCCTCCAAGAGACCCAGTACTTC

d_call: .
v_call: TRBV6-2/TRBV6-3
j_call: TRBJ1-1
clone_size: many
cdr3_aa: CASSYLSRGGTANTEAFF
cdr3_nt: TGTGCCAGCAGTTACTTAAGCAGGGGAGGAACGGCGAACACTGAAGCTTTCTTT

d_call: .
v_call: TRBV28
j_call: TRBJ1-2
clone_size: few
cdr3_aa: CASSPPAGTLSNYGYTF
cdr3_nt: TGTGCCAGCAGCCCGCCCGCCGGGACCCTCAGCAACTATGGCTACACCTTC

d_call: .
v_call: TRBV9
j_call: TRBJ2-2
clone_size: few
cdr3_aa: CASSAAAGPYTGELFF
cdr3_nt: TGTGCCAGCAGCGCCGCAGCTGGGCCCTACACCGGGGAGCTGTTTTTT

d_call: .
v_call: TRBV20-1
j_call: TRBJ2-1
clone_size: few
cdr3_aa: CSARDLSEQFF
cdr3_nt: TGCAGTGCTAGAGATCTAAGTGAGCAGTTCTTC

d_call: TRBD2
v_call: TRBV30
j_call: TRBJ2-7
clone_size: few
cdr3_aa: CAWGAGMYEQYF
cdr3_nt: TGTGCCTGGGGAGCGGGAATGTACGAGCAGTACTTC

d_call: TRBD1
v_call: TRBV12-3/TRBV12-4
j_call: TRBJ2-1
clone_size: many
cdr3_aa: CASSSGDRVKEQFF
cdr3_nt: TGTGCCAGCAGTAGCGGGGACAGGGTTAAAGAGCAGTTCTTC

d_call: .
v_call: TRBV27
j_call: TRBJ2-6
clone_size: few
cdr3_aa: CASSYEVSSSGANVLTF
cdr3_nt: TGTGCCAGCAGTTATGAGGTTTCAAGCTCTGGGGCCAACGTCCTGACTTTC

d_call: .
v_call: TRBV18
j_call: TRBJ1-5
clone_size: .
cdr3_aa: CASSPRRLRDQPQHF
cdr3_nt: TGTGCCAGCTCACCGCGAAGGTTGAGGGACCAGCCCCAGCATTTT